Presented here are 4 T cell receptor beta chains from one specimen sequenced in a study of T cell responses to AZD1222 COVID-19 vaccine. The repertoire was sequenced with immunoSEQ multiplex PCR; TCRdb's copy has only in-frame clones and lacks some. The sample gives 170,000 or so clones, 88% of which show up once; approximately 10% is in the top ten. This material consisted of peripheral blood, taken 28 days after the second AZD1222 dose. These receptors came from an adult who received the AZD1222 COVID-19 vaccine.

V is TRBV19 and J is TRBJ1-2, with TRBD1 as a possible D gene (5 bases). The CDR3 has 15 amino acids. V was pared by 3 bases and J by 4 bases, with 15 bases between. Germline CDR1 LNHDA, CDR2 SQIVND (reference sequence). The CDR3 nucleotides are TGTGCCAGTAGTATTACGGTGGGGGTTGGCTATGGCTACACCTTC. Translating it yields CASSITVGVGYGYTF.

DNA of the CDR3: TGTGCCAGTAGGGGACAGGATCCGAGCTCCTACAATGAGCAGTTCTTC. It encodes CASRGQDPSSYNEQFF. The V call is TRBV19, the J call TRBJ2-1, with TRBD1 identical over 8 bases. V gave up 6 bases and J gave up 0 bases; unmatched junction bases: 7. The CDR3 has 16 amino acids. The germline gives CDR1 LNHDA, CDR2 SQIVND (reference sequence).

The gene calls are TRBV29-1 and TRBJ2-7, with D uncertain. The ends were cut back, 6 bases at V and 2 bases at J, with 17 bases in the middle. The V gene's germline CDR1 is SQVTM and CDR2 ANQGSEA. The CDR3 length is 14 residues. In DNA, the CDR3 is TGCAGCGTCGCACGAGACATGCTCACCTACGAGCAGTACTTC. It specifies CSVARDMLTYEQYF.

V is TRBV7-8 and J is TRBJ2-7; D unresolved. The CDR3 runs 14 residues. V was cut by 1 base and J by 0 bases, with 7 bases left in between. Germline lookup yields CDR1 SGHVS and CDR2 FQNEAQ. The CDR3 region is CASSLGRFSYEQYF. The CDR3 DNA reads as TGTGCCAGCAGCTTAGGGAGATTCTCCTACGAGCAGTACTTC.